These T cell receptor beta chains were read from a single sample in a study of blood T cell repertoires in COVID-19. The method was immunoSEQ multiplex PCR; TCRdb's version includes in-frame clones alone and lacks a portion of them. The repertoire holds more than 300,000 clones, around 90% seen once, with 5% to 7% in the top ten. Sequencing was done on a sample of peripheral blood. These receptors came from a man younger than 35 who had recovered from COVID-19. Each CDR3 is given with its conserved first and last residue. The D gene is left open where the match is weak.

v_call	j_call	d_call	cdr3_aa	cdr3_nt
TRBV9	TRBJ2-3	TRBD1	CASSEQDRGSTDTQYF	TGTGCCAGCAGCGAACAGGACAGGGGGAGCACAGATACGCAGTATTTT
TRBV6-5	TRBJ1-2	TRBD1	CASSQGQHRYGYTF	TGTGCCAGCAGTCAGGGACAGCACCGCTATGGCTACACCTTC
TRBV2	TRBJ2-3	TRBD2	CASSSPGTSGGASTDTQYF	TGTGCCAGCAGTTCTCCCGGGACTAGCGGGGGGGCCAGCACAGATACGCAGTATTTT
TRBV2	TRBJ1-1	NA	CASSEGMGGYTEAFF	TGTGCCAGCAGTGAAGGAATGGGAGGATACACTGAAGCTTTCTTT
TRBV15	TRBJ1-2	NA	CATSREGGTDGYTF	TGTGCCACCAGCAGAGAGGGGGGGACCGATGGCTACACCTTC
TRBV29-1	TRBJ2-6	NA	CSVGQSSGANVLTF	TGCAGCGTTGGGCAGTCCTCTGGGGCCAACGTCCTGACTTTC
TRBV3-1/TRBV3-2	TRBJ1-3	NA	CASSQDSGTGNTIYF	TGTGCCAGCAGCCAAGATTCAGGGACTGGAAACACCATATATTTT
TRBV11-2	TRBJ2-2	NA	CASSLGLNTGELFF	TGTGCCAGCAGCTTAGGGCTGAACACCGGGGAGCTGTTTTTT
TRBV29-1	TRBJ2-7	NA	CSVGDSSYEQYF	TGCAGCGTTGGAGACAGCTCCTACGAGCAGTACTTC
TRBV5-8	TRBJ2-5	TRBD2	CASSAGTSGIQETQYF	TGTGCCAGCAGCGCGGGGACTAGCGGGATCCAAGAGACCCAGTACTTC
TRBV29-1	TRBJ1-1	NA	CSVAGQPNTEAFF	TGCAGCGTTGCAGGACAGCCAAACACTGAAGCTTTCTTT
TRBV7-2	TRBJ1-6	NA	CASSLYRAGNSPLHF	TGTGCCAGCAGCTTATACAGGGCTGGTAATTCACCCCTCCACTTT
TRBV4-1	TRBJ1-2	NA	CASSQVRATGTNYGYTF	TGCGCCAGCAGCCAAGTTAGGGCAACAGGGACCAACTATGGCTACACCTTC
TRBV5-8	TRBJ1-6	TRBD1	CASSPRGGTGVSPLHF	TGTGCCAGCAGCCCTAGGGGCGGGACAGGGGTTTCACCCCTCCACTTT
TRBV12-5	TRBJ1-2	TRBD1	CASARDSYGYTF	TGTGCTAGTGCCAGGGACAGCTATGGCTACACCTTC
TRBV11-2	TRBJ2-1	NA	CASSFGGGAHEQFF	TGTGCCAGCAGCTTTGGCGGGGGCGCCCATGAGCAGTTCTTC
TRBV9	TRBJ2-2	TRBD2	CASSVGWTSGTGELFF	TGTGCCAGCAGCGTAGGCTGGACTAGTGGGACCGGGGAGCTGTTTTTT
TRBV27	TRBJ2-3	NA	CATQRITEDTQYF	TGTGCCACTCAGCGGATAACGGAAGATACGCAGTATTTT
TRBV6-5	TRBJ2-3	NA	CASSYSAVSTDTQYF	TGTGCCAGCAGTTACTCAGCGGTTAGCACAGATACGCAGTATTTT
TRBV27	TRBJ2-2	TRBD1	CASSWDRGTGELFF	TGTGCCAGCAGTTGGGACAGGGGCACCGGGGAGCTGTTTTTT
TRBV7-7	TRBJ2-1	NA	CASSLSPGNNEQFF	TGTGCCAGCAGCTTAAGCCCAGGGAACAATGAGCAGTTCTTC
TRBV7-9	TRBJ1-1	TRBD1	CASSLVGQGRAEAFF	TGTGCCAGCAGCTTAGTGGGACAGGGTCGGGCTGAAGCTTTCTTT
TRBV7-9	TRBJ2-7	NA	CASSFLGGGEQYF	TGTGCCAGCAGCTTCTTAGGCGGTGGGGAGCAGTACTTC
TRBV9	TRBJ2-1	NA	CASSVGGALNEQFF	TGTGCCAGCAGCGTAGGCGGGGCCCTTAATGAGCAGTTCTTC
TRBV5-1	TRBJ1-2	NA	CASSLSRAEYGYTF	TGCGCCAGCAGCTTGAGCAGGGCGGAATATGGCTACACCTTC